These 13 T cell receptor beta chains share one sample of origin, sequenced in a study of blood T cell repertoires in COVID-19. The data were produced by immunoSEQ multiplex PCR, yet TCRdb's version contains in-frame clones alone and is incomplete. The repertoire holds 95,000 to 150,000 clones, with about four fifths as singletons. What was sequenced was peripheral blood. These receptors all come from a man between 65 and 85 years old with acute or convalescent COVID-19.

The chain employs TRBV10-3 and TRBJ2-6, with a possible D match to TRBD2 (6 bases). Germline CDR1 is ENHRY and CDR2 is SYGVKD. Trimming took off 6 bases at V and 0 bases at J, with 9 bases between the two ends. This CDR3 is 15 amino acids long. The CDR3 sequence: CAIREGLSGANVLTF. For the CDR3, the DNA is TGTGCCATCAGGGAGGGCCTCTCTGGGGCCAACGTCCTGACTTTC.

J is TRBJ1-6 and V is TRBV3-1 (or the pseudogene TRBV3-2); D remains unclear. Looked up from germline, CDR1 is LGHDT and CDR2 is YNNKEL (reference sequence). The V end was cut by 0 bases, the J end by 8 bases, with 5 bases between. This CDR3 has 13 residues. CDR3 sequence reads: CASSQDRYSPLHF. DNA for the CDR3: TGTGCCAGCAGCCAAGATCGGTATTCACCCCTCCACTTT.

The chain carries TRBV4-3 and TRBJ1-6; maybe TRBD1 (5 bases). V dropped 5 bases and J dropped 7 bases, with 9 bases sitting between them. This CDR3 has 13 residues. Germline CDR1 reads LGHNA; CDR2 reads YSLEER. The CDR3 spells CASSGQGNSPLHF. The CDR3 DNA is TGCGCCAGCAGCGGTCAGGGAAATTCACCCCTCCACTTT.

The chain couples TRBV11-3 to TRBJ2-1, with TRBD1 as a possible D gene (5 bases). Trimming left V 1 base short and J 3 bases short, with 7 bases between. Per germline, CDR1 SGHNT and CDR2 YENEEA. The CDR3 sequence is 14 residues long. CDR3: CASSLAGFYNEQFF. The CDR3 DNA reads as TGTGCCAGCAGCTTAGCAGGGTTCTACAATGAGCAGTTCTTC.

The chain couples TRBV19 to TRBJ2-5, with D perhaps matching TRBD2 (5 bases). The V end was cut by 5 bases, the J end by 5 bases, with 18 bases between. In germline, CDR1 is LNHDA, CDR2 SQIVND (reference sequence). The CDR3 extends over 15 amino acids. CDR3 protein: CASSPPGSSGETQYF. The CDR3 DNA is TGTGCCAGTAGTCCCCCGGGGTCCTCGGGGGAGACCCAGTACTTC.

V is TRBV21-1 and J is TRBJ1-1; the D call in the table, TRBD1, was not verified against the DNA. TRBV21-1 is a pseudogene segment. CDR3 size: 14 residues. The CDR3 bases are TGTGCCAGCAGAACAAAAACCATGAACACTGAAGCTTTCTTT. The encoded protein is CASRTKTMNTEAFF.

The chain links TRBV7-6 to TRBJ2-7; D perhaps matches TRBD2 (6 bases). Germline-derived CDR1 and CDR2 are SGHVS and FNYEAQ. CDR3 length: 15 amino acids. V shed 1 base and J shed 1 base, with 11 bases lying between them. The CDR3 sequence is CASSLGPGESYEQYF. In DNA form, the CDR3 reads TGTGCCAGCAGCTTAGGTCCGGGGGAGTCCTACGAGCAGTACTTC.

For the CDR3, the DNA is TGTGCCAGCAGTGAGAGACACGATGGCTACACCTTC. Translation: CASSERHDGYTF. V and J are TRBV6-1 and TRBJ1-2; D is unclear. The CDR3 extends over 12 amino acids. Germline V gene data show CDR1 as MNHNS and CDR2 as SASEGT. Trimming took off 3 bases at V and 6 bases at J, with 8 bases between the two ends.

This chain uses TRBV19 with TRBJ2-1, with D possibly matching TRBD2 (6 bases). Germline CDR1 and CDR2: LNHDA and SQIVND (reference sequence). V lost 3 bases to trimming and J lost 5 bases, with 14 bases between them. The CDR3 sequence is 15 residues long. CDR3 nucleotide sequence: TGTGCCAGTAGTATTACCGGGACTTCTAACAATGAGCAGTTCTTC. Protein sequence: CASSITGTSNNEQFF.

The chain uses TRBV9 and TRBJ2-1; D uncertain. Germline lookup yields CDR1 SGDLS and CDR2 YYNGEE. Trimming stripped 1 base from V and 9 bases from J, with 17 bases between. The CDR3 consists of 15 residues. Here the CDR3 DNA reads TGTGCCAGCAGCGTATCTGACTTGCCTAACGGTGAGCAGTTCTTC. It specifies CASSVSDLPNGEQFF.

This rearrangement joins TRBV11-2 to TRBJ1-1, with no clear D. CDR3 size: 13 residues. Trimming pared 1 base from V and 5 bases from J, leaving 8 bases between. Germline loops: CDR1 SGHAT, CDR2 FQNNGV. The CDR3 DNA reads as TGTGCCAGCAGCTTAGCAGGAGGAACTGAAGCTTTCTTT. Translated: CASSLAGGTEAFF.

The J gene is TRBJ1-6, the V gene TRBV11-3, with a tentative D call TRBD1 (5 bases). CDR1 is SGHNT, CDR2 YENEEA, per germline. This CDR3 is built from 16 residues. V was pared by 3 bases and J by 7 bases, with 16 bases between. This CDR3 is CASSLGFGALNSPLHF. DNA of the CDR3: TGTGCCAGCAGCTTGGGGTTTGGGGCCCTCAATTCACCCCTCCACTTT.

The J gene is TRBJ2-2, the V gene TRBV4-1; TRBD1 is a possible D gene (5 bases). The length of the CDR3 is 16 residues. V gave up 0 bases and J gave up 4 bases, with 12 bases separating them. Germline V gene data show CDR1 as MGHRA and CDR2 as YSYEKL. CDR3 protein: CASSQDGFRATGELFF. The CDR3 DNA sequence: TGCGCCAGCAGCCAAGATGGATTCAGGGCCACCGGGGAGCTGTTTTTT.